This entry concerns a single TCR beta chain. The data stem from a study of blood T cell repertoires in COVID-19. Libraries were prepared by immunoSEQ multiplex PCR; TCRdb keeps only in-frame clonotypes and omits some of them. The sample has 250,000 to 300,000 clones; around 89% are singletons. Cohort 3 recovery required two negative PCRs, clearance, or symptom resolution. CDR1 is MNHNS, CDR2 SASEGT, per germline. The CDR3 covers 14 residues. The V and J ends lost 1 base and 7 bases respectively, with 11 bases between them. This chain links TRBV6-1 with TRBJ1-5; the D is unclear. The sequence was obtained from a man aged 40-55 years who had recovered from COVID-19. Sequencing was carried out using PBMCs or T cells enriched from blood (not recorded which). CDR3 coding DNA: TGTGCCAGCAGTGAAGAAGTGCGATGGCAGCCCCAGCATTTT. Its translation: CASSEEVRWQPQHF.